The 27 T cell receptor beta chains below all came from one sample that was sequenced in a study of T cell responses to AZD1222 COVID-19 vaccine. Measured with immunoSEQ multiplex PCR; TCRdb has only the in-frame clones, and not every one. The sample lists approximately 100,000 clones; about 88% were seen once. The sequenced sample was peripheral blood, obtained 28 days after the second AZD1222 dose. The receptor set was obtained from an adult who received the AZD1222 COVID-19 vaccine.

The chain has TRBV21-1 and TRBJ1-5. TRBV21-1 is labeled a pseudogene. The CDR3 is made up of 15 amino acids. CDR3 region: CASSKPTRGNQPQHF. CDR3 sequence (DNA): TGTGCCAGCAGCAAACCTACACGGGGCAATCAGCCCCAGCATTTT.

The chain links TRBV25-1 to TRBJ1-4, with 8 bases identical to TRBD1. The CDR3 extends over 14 amino acids. With 5 bases clipped from V and 7 bases from J, the junction kept 6 bases outside the gene matches. Germline V lookup: CDR1 MGHDK, CDR2 SYGVNS. The CDR3 here is CASSSTGTGEKLFF. DNA for the CDR3: TGTGCCAGCAGTTCTACCGGGACAGGTGAAAAACTGTTTTTT.

The rearrangement links TRBV4-1 to TRBJ2-7; TRBD1 might be the D (5 bases). V was shortened by 0 bases and J by 7 bases, with 13 bases between the two germline ends. Per the germline V gene, CDR1 is MGHRA and CDR2 is YSYEKL. The CDR3 runs to 14 residues. The CDR3: CASSQDQGLREQYF. CDR3 bases: TGCGCCAGCAGCCAAGATCAGGGTTTGAGAGAGCAGTACTTC.

The V call is TRBV21-1, the J call TRBJ1-2; the table names TRBD1, a call not compared with the DNA. TRBV21-1 is a listed pseudogene. There are 19 residues in the CDR3. The CDR3 DNA reads as TGTGCCAGCAGCAAAGAGAAGTCGTATCAGGACAGGAGTAACTATGGCTACACCTTC. It encodes CASSKEKSYQDRSNYGYTF.

The V call is TRBV7-2, the J call TRBJ1-4; 7 bases are shared with TRBD1. V shed 4 bases, J shed 8 bases, and the junction held 10 bases outside the gene matches. Germline V gene lookup returns CDR1 SGHTA and CDR2 FQGNSA. The CDR3 contains 15 residues. CDR3 bases: TGTGCCAGCAGCTCCTTTCCCGGGACAGACGAAAAACTGTTTTTT. Its protein product is CASSSFPGTDEKLFF.

The rearrangement uses TRBV5-1 and TRBJ2-1, with 7 bases matching TRBD1. The V gene's germline CDR1 is SGHRS and CDR2 YFSETQ. There are 16 residues in the CDR3. Trimming cost V 6 bases and J 0 bases; bases outside gene matches: 9. The CDR3 DNA reads TGCGCCAGCACCCTGAGGGGACAGAGCTCCTACAATGAGCAGTTCTTC. It encodes CASTLRGQSSYNEQFF.

This chain uses TRBV5-1 with TRBJ1-3; no reliable D call. Per the germline V gene, CDR1 is SGHRS and CDR2 is YFSETQ. V was cut by 2 bases and J by 0 bases, with 6 bases left in between. There are 14 residues in the CDR3. The CDR3 reads CASSLDVSGNTIYF. In nucleotides, the CDR3 is TGCGCCAGCAGCTTAGACGTCTCTGGAAACACCATATATTTT.

The rearrangement joins TRBV3-1 (or the pseudogene TRBV3-2) to TRBJ1-4; D not certain. V gave up 3 bases and J gave up 5 bases, with 7 bases separating them. The CDR3 covers 13 residues. Germline V gene sequence: CDR1 LGHDT, CDR2 YNNKEL (reference sequence). The CDR3 spells CASSHNGNEKLFF. The CDR3 coding sequence is TGTGCCAGCAGCCATAACGGAAATGAAAAACTGTTTTTT.

This chain uses TRBV30 with TRBJ1-6; TRBD1 matches at 9 bases. Unmatched junction bases numbered 4, after V lost 4 bases and J lost 0 bases. This CDR3 is built from 16 residues. Germline V gives CDR1 GTSNPN, CDR2 SVGIG (reference sequence). The CDR3 region has the DNA TGTGCCTGGAACAGGGGGCTCAGCTCCTATAATTCACCCCTCCACTTT. It encodes CAWNRGLSSYNSPLHF.

As DNA, the CDR3 is TGCGCCAGCAGTCTCCCGGGACAGTACAATGAGCAGTTCTTC. Protein: CASSLPGQYNEQFF. The chain employs TRBV10-1 and TRBJ2-1; TRBD1 matches at 7 bases. This CDR3 comprises 14 residues. V was pared by 5 bases and J by 4 bases, with 5 bases of the junction left unmatched. Germline V gene sequence: CDR1 WNHNN, CDR2 SYGVQD (reference sequence).

V and J are TRBV3-1 (or the pseudogene TRBV3-2) and TRBJ1-4, with no clear D. V lost 1 base to trimming and J lost 0 bases, with 9 bases between them. In germline, CDR1 is LGHDT, CDR2 YNNKEL (reference sequence). The CDR3 is made up of 16 amino acids. CDR3 region: CASSQGLRATNEKLFF. In DNA form, the CDR3 reads TGTGCCAGCAGCCAAGGGTTGAGGGCAACTAATGAAAAACTGTTTTTT.

The rearrangement uses TRBV6-5 and TRBJ1-1; D might be TRBD1 (5 bases). The V gene's germline CDR1 is MNHEY and CDR2 SVGAGI. Trimming shortened V by 4 bases and J by 6 bases, and 9 bases separated the two germline ends. The length of the CDR3 is 12 residues. CDR3 protein: CASSSGTSEAFF. Here the CDR3 DNA reads TGTGCCAGCAGTTCAGGGACCTCTGAAGCTTTCTTT.

V usage is TRBV28 and J usage is TRBJ1-6, with D perhaps matching TRBD1 (5 bases). There are 12 residues in the CDR3. CDR1 and CDR2 from the germline V gene are MDHEN and SYDVKM. Trimming shortened V by 8 bases and J by 10 bases, and 12 bases separated the two germline ends. In DNA form, the CDR3 reads TGTGCCAGCGGTCAGGGCGACTCACCCCTCCACTTT. It specifies CASGQGDSPLHF.

V is TRBV4-1 and J is TRBJ1-4, with 7 nucleotides matching TRBD1. Germline values: CDR1 MGHRA, CDR2 YSYEKL. V lost 3 bases to trimming and J lost 4 bases; unmatched junction nucleotides: 5. The CDR3 consists of 15 residues. CDR3 DNA sequence: TGCGCCAGCAGCCAGGCGGGACAGATTAATGAAAAACTGTTTTTT. Translating it yields CASSQAGQINEKLFF.

The chain is built from TRBV6-5 and TRBJ1-3; no definite D call. This CDR3 has 14 amino acids. V dropped 9 bases and J dropped 0 bases, with 12 bases sitting between them. Per the germline V gene, CDR1 is MNHEY and CDR2 is SVGAGI. The CDR3 sequence: CASGPASSGNTIYF. CDR3 DNA sequence: TGTGCCAGTGGTCCCGCATCCTCTGGAAACACCATATATTTT.

The chain recombines TRBV19 with TRBJ2-1; possibly TRBD2 for D (5 bases). V dropped 4 bases and J dropped 6 bases, with 16 bases sitting between them. The CDR3 contains 15 residues. Germline V gene lookup returns CDR1 LNHDA and CDR2 SQIVND (reference sequence). This chain's CDR3 is CASSTRARVVNEQFF. CDR3 bases: TGTGCCAGTAGTACCCGAGCGCGGGTAGTCAATGAGCAGTTCTTC.

This chain uses TRBV6-5 with TRBJ1-1, with a tentative D call TRBD1 (5 bases). There are 11 residues in the CDR3. Per germline, CDR1 MNHEY and CDR2 SVGAGI. V was trimmed by 6 bases and J by 7 bases, leaving 9 bases between them. The chain's CDR3 is CASRDGGEAFF. Here the CDR3 DNA reads TGTGCCAGCAGGGATGGGGGTGAAGCTTTCTTT.

This clone has only a few counts. V usage is TRBV2 and J usage is TRBJ1-5; 7 bases fit TRBD1. The V gene end was trimmed by 6 bases and the J gene end by 0 bases; junction bases not matched to a gene: 5. This CDR3 comprises 15 residues. Germline CDR1 SNHLY, CDR2 FYNNEI. The CDR3 DNA sequence: TGTGCCAGCAGGGGACAGCCGAATAGCAATCAGCCCCAGCATTTT. It specifies CASRGQPNSNQPQHF.

The chain recombines TRBV4-2 with TRBJ1-3; TRBD1 might be the D (5 bases). Trimming stripped 3 bases from V and 2 bases from J, with 14 bases between. CDR1 and CDR2 (germline): LGHNA, YNFKEQ. This CDR3 is built from 16 residues. Here the CDR3 DNA reads TGTGCCAGCAGCCAGGAGGGGAGATCTCCTGGAAACACCATATATTTT. Amino acids: CASSQEGRSPGNTIYF.

The chain uses TRBV5-1 and TRBJ2-7; no reliable D call. Germline values: CDR1 SGHRS, CDR2 YFSETQ. Trimming cost V 2 bases and J 6 bases, with 12 bases left between them. The CDR3 covers 13 residues. This CDR3 reads CASSLGLLGEQYF. CDR3 DNA sequence: TGCGCCAGCAGCTTAGGGCTTTTGGGCGAGCAGTACTTC.

The chain carries TRBV6-5 and TRBJ1-5; tentatively, D is TRBD1 (5 bases). Trimming cost V 9 bases and J 3 bases, with 9 bases left between them. This CDR3 has 12 residues. Germline loops: CDR1 MNHEY, CDR2 SVGAGI. CDR3 DNA sequence: TGTGCCAGTCAGGGATTCAATCAGCCCCAGCATTTT. It is translated as CASQGFNQPQHF.

This chain connects TRBV14 to TRBJ1-1; possible D gene TRBD1, 5 bases. This CDR3 region has 14 residues. Per germline, CDR1 SGHDN and CDR2 FVKESK. The V and J ends lost 4 bases and 1 base respectively, with 10 bases between them. The CDR3: CASSPGRRNTEAFF. The CDR3 nucleotides read TGTGCCAGCAGCCCGGGACGCCGGAACACTGAAGCTTTCTTT.

This rearrangement joins TRBV7-9 to TRBJ1-2; possibly TRBD1 for D (6 bases). The germline gives CDR1 SEHNR, CDR2 FQNEAQ (reference sequence). This CDR3 contains 14 residues. V lost 6 bases, J lost 2 bases, and 13 bases lay in between. The CDR3 region has the DNA TGTGCCAGCAGGCTAGGACAGTCAAACTATGGCTACACCTTC. Protein sequence: CASRLGQSNYGYTF.

V usage is TRBV7-9 and J usage is TRBJ1-2; no firm D call. Trimming took off 5 bases at V and 2 bases at J, with 9 bases between the two ends. The CDR3 has 13 amino acids. Germline V lookup: CDR1 SEHNR, CDR2 FQNEAQ (reference sequence). The CDR3 protein is CASSPPVNYGYTF. CDR3 in DNA: TGTGCCAGCAGCCCGCCTGTGAACTATGGCTACACCTTC.

The chain combines TRBV5-1 with TRBJ2-2; D call uncertain. CDR1 is SGHRS, CDR2 YFSETQ, per germline. Trimming took off 2 bases at V and 6 bases at J, with 2 bases between the two ends. This CDR3 has 11 amino acids. The CDR3 DNA follows: TGCGCCAGCAGCTTACCCGGGGAGCTGTTTTTT. This encodes CASSLPGELFF.

This clone was seen a handful of times. The rearrangement links TRBV3-1 (or the pseudogene TRBV3-2) to TRBJ1-4; tentatively, D is TRBD1 (6 bases). The germline V gene encodes CDR1 LGHDT and CDR2 YNNKEL (reference sequence). There are 16 residues in the CDR3. With 0 bases removed from V and 7 bases from J, the gap between germline ends came to 15 bases. CDR3 nucleotides: TGTGCCAGCAGCCAAGATTTGGGGGGCGCCGGTGAAAAACTGTTTTTT. Protein sequence: CASSQDLGGAGEKLFF.

The chain employs TRBV24-1 and TRBJ2-2; D is ambiguous. This CDR3 region has 17 residues. V was shortened by 2 bases and J by 1 base, with 13 bases between the two germline ends. Germline lookup yields CDR1 KGHDR and CDR2 SFDVKD. The CDR3 nucleotides are TGTGCCACCAGTGATTGGGGAACTTCAGGGAACACCGGGGAGCTGTTTTTT. Translation gives CATSDWGTSGNTGELFF.